A single T cell receptor (beta chain) is shown here with its context. Its target is unknown. This specimen comes from a study of T-cell memory formation after mild COVID-19. There are 15 residues in the CDR3. Germline values: CDR1 SGHAT, CDR2 FQNNGV. V was shortened by 1 base and J by 8 bases, with 14 bases between the two germline ends. The study, taken as a whole, reports: Contracting clones localized mainly to CM and EM when CD4+ and mainly to EMRA when CD8+. CD4+ bias marked clones expanding day 15 to 37, unlike balanced contracting clones. Some clones that responded turned up in pre-infection memory, which suggests that cross-reactive memory joined in. A second wave of clones peaked on day 37, and their SARS-CoV-2 specificity went unconfirmed.

TCRdb redid the calling of the 5' RACE reads with MiXCR, one entry per CDR3 protein. The data show 350,000 to 500,000 distinct CDR3 sequences, about a sixth seen once. The specimen sequenced was PBMCs or a T cell subset sorted from them (not recorded which). This chain uses TRBV11-2 with TRBJ1-4; D not certain. The clonotype was recovered from a man in his late teens or twenties who had mild COVID-19 (a few samples of this study predate the infection). Cell type and time point are not known. As DNA, the CDR3 is TGTGCCAGCAGCTTAGGCAGGTCATCGTCGGAAAAACTGTTTTTT. This translates into CASSLGRSSSEKLFF.